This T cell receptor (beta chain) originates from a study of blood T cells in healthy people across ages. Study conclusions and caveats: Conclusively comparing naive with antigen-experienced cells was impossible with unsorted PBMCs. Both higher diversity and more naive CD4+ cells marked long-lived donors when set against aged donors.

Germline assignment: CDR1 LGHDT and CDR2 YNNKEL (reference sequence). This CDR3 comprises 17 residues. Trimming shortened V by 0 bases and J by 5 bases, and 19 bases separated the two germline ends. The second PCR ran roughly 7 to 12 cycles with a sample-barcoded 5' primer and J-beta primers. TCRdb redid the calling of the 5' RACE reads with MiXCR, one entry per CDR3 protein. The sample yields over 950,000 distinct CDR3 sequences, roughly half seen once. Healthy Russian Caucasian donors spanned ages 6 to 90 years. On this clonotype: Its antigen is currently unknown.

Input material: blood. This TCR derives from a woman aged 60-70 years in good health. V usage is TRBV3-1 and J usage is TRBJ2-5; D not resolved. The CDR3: CASSQDPAGVLGETQYF. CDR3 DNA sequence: TGTGCCAGCAGCCAAGACCCGGCCGGCGTGCTCGGGGAGACCCAGTACTTC.